This T cell receptor (beta chain) appears in the sequencing data of a study of CD8 T cells in ankylosing spondylitis. Study results and caveats: In ankylosing spondylitis blood, a motif of 7 to 9 highly homologous TCR beta variants appeared characteristic.

CDR1 is SGHDN and CDR2 is FVKESK in the germline V gene. After removal of 0 bases from V and 5 bases from J, the junction contained 4 bases not matched to a gene. The CDR3 runs 15 residues. TCRdb fed the 5' RACE reads into MiXCR, producing one record per CDR3 protein. Among approximately 500,000 distinct CDR3 sequences listed, approximately 11% were seen once. This clonotype was seen a few times. What it binds is unknown. The clonotype originates from a male donor with ankylosing spondylitis. Source material: blood, either unsorted or a sorted T cell fraction (not recorded which). The J gene is TRBJ2-3, the V gene TRBV14, with TRBD2 identical over 8 bases. The CDR3 spells CASSQDRLAGDTQYF. The CDR3, as DNA: TGTGCCAGCAGCCAAGACCGGCTAGCGGGAGATACGCAGTATTTT. Based on the CDR3 plus reference TRBV14 and TRBJ2-3, the full variable domain is EAGVTQFPSHSVIEKGQTVTLRCDPISGHDNLYWYRRVMGKEIKFLLHFVKESKQDESGMPNNRFLAERTGGTYSTLKVQPAELEDSGVYFCASSQDRLAGDTQYFGPGTRLTVL.